Here is one T cell receptor (beta chain) with its context. These data originate in a study of blood T cell repertoires in COVID-19. Generated by immunoSEQ multiplex PCR, the TCRdb table keeps only in-frame clones and is missing some. Among around 130,000 clones listed, approximately 82% were seen once. This clonotype originated in a middle-aged man with active or convalescent COVID-19. The sequenced sample consisted of peripheral blood.

The CDR3 region is CASSPAGVGGKLFF. For the CDR3, the DNA is TGTGCCAGCAGCCCGGCAGGGGTAGGAGGAAAACTGTTTTTT. The chain is built from TRBV3-1 (or the pseudogene TRBV3-2) and TRBJ1-4, with TRBD1 as a possible D gene (6 bases). Germline-derived CDR1 and CDR2 are LGHDT and YNNKEL (reference sequence). The CDR3 has 14 residues. Trimming removed 4 bases from V and 10 bases from J, with 16 bases in between.